Listed below are T cell receptor beta chains from one sample, sequenced in a study of Graves' ophthalmopathy and Graves' hyperthyroidism. TCRdb used MiXCR to reprocess the multiplex PCR reads, holding one entry per CDR3 protein. The data show about 24,000 distinct CDR3 sequences, around 50% seen once. Sequenced: peripheral blood. These receptors were obtained from an adult woman with stable Graves' hyperthyroidism. CDR3s include the opening cysteine and the closing phenylalanine or tryptophan.

V	J	CDR3
TRBV11-2	TRBJ2-2	CASSSVGGDINTGELFF
TRBV2	TRBJ2-2	CASGGAGPDGELFF
TRBV2	TRBJ2-1	CASSEGKYGGPNEQFF
TRBV7-2	TRBJ2-5	CASSLGVTGTNEKLFFGSGTQYF
TRBV20-1	TRBJ2-1	CSARDMGAEQFF
TRBV15	TRBJ1-1	CATSRYGQGHGADTEAFF
TRBV7-9	TRBJ2-7	CASSPIPQGSHEQYF
TRBV24-1	TRBJ2-5	CATSAQGGETQYF
TRBV5-7	TRBJ2-4	CASSPVEVLAKNIQYF
TRBV7-9	TRBJ2-2	CASSENHELFF
TRBV20-1	TRBJ2-7	CSARDQGQYF
TRBV5-1	TRBJ2-1	CASSEGLAASNEQFF
TRBV5-4	TRBJ2-7	CASSQGLDPGEQYF
TRBV6-1	TRBJ1-6	CASRLWTAPLHF
TRBV5-1	TRBJ2-7	CASSLGQGLTEQYF
TRBV29-1	TRBJ2-3	CSVESRNRGGTDTQYF
TRBV6-7	TRBJ1-2	CASSYFNWVGRGLSGYTF
TRBV7-9	TRBJ1-2	CAGSWVMRQGGGYTF
TRBV20-1	TRBJ2-7	CSARNGLAGGATYEQYF
TRBV5-1	TRBJ1-6	CASSIGQVGSPLHF
TRBV6-5	TRBJ1-5	CASSTQGNQPQHF
TRBV5-1	TRBJ1-4	CASSKDRYWEKLFF
TRBV7-2	TRBJ1-3	CASSLGLSGNTIYF
TRBV12-3/TRBV12-4	TRBJ2-3	CASSSIGDTQYF
TRBV9	TRBJ1-2	CASSVEGHPAF
TRBV7-3	TRBJ2-7	CASSLSAGYEQYF
TRBV20-1	TRBJ2-7	CSAIPLELASDEQYF
TRBV29-1	TRBJ2-7	CSVRGLAGVNEQYF
TRBV12-3/TRBV12-4	TRBJ1-2	CASSLTTSYGYTF
TRBV20-1	NA	CSARSGSRSSYNEQYF
TRBV20-1	TRBJ2-7	CSARSSHEQYF
TRBV20-1	TRBJ2-7	CSARGLAGDSYEQYF
TRBV10-3	TRBJ2-7	CAIGSIKSYEQYF
TRBV6-5	TRBJ2-2	CASSYSRSRGLAISELFF
TRBV7-7	TRBJ2-1	CAHRGSSYNEQFF
TRBV24-1	TRBJ1-2	CATSDSRQGRMRGGYTF
TRBV20-1	TRBJ2-1	CSASIAGAEQFF
TRBV10-2	TRBJ2-7	CASSDGVAGEYEQYF
TRBV11-2	TRBJ2-5	CASSLGSAGWETQYF
TRBV18	TRBJ2-3	CASSPGIDTDTQYF
TRBV7-2	TRBJ2-3	CASSPSVNTYLKNTQYF
TRBV5-6	TRBJ2-5	CASSIFGQGAETQYF
TRBV9	TRBJ2-7	CASSLGLADGNEQYF
TRBV25-1	TRBJ2-3	CASSAGLAGAIDTQYF
TRBV28	TRBJ1-4	CASSTPGQGNEKLFF